These 10 T cell receptor beta chains were sequenced from one sample in a study of T cells after yellow fever vaccination. TCRdb re-called the 5' RACE reads with MiXCR, one entry per CDR3 protein. The data hold some 160,000 distinct CDR3 sequences, with 7% to 10% observed a single time. The sample here was CD8+ T cells sorted from PBMCs, taken 45 days after the yellow fever booster vaccination. The receptors here all came from a man between 18 and 35 years old who received the YFV17D yellow fever vaccine.

The V and J genes are TRBV5-1 and TRBJ2-1; D is unclear. The V and J ends lost 4 bases and 4 bases respectively, with 9 bases between them. This CDR3 region has 13 residues. Germline V gene sequence: CDR1 SGHRS, CDR2 YFSETQ. The CDR3 bases are TGCGCCAGCAGCCCAGACCGTTACAATGAGCAGTTCTTC. Protein: CASSPDRYNEQFF. Combining the CDR3 with reference TRBV5-1 and TRBJ2-1 gives the whole variable domain KAGVTQTPRYLIKTRGQQVTLSCSPISGHRSVSWYQQTPGQGLQFLFEYFSETQRNKGNFPGRFSGRQFSNSRSEMNVSTLELGDSALYLCASSPDRYNEQFFGPGTRLTVL.

The V gene is TRBV7-9, the J gene TRBJ1-2, with TRBD1 identical over 8 bases. Germline V gene sequence: CDR1 SEHNR, CDR2 FQNEAQ (reference sequence). Trimming at V came to 0 bases and at J to 3 bases, leaving 12 bases not matched to a gene. CDR3 length equals 18 residues. The CDR3 loop is CASSLAPGQGASDYGYTF. The CDR3 nucleotides are TGTGCCAGCAGCTTAGCGCCAGGACAGGGAGCAAGCGACTATGGCTACACCTTC.

This chain uses TRBV27 with TRBJ1-1, with D uncertain. Trimming shortened V by 5 bases and J by 4 bases, and 14 bases separated the two germline ends. The CDR3 is made up of 14 amino acids. Per the germline V gene, CDR1 is MNHEY and CDR2 is SMNVEV (reference sequence). The DNA for the CDR3 is TGTGCCAGCAGTCCCGAGTTGGGCGGCACTGAAGCTTTCTTT. Translated, it gives CASSPELGGTEAFF.

The genes are TRBV19 and TRBJ1-2; D perhaps matches TRBD1 (6 bases). The CDR3 runs to 13 residues. The ends were cut back, 5 bases at V and 10 bases at J, with 17 bases in the middle. Germline V gives CDR1 LNHDA, CDR2 SQIVND (reference sequence). The CDR3 DNA reads TGTGCCAGTAGTGTCCTCCTCAGGGGATCCTACACCTTC. Encoded protein: CASSVLLRGSYTF.

In its sample, this clonotype was seen a few times. This sequence joins TRBV3-1 and TRBJ2-2, with a weak D call TRBD2 (6 bases). Between the trimmed V and J ends, which lost 8 bases and 0 bases, there was a span of 10 bases. Germline lookup yields CDR1 LGHDT and CDR2 YNNKEL (reference sequence). The CDR3 covers 14 residues. The DNA for the CDR3 is TGTGCCAGCCAGGCGGGGACGAACACCGGGGAGCTGTTTTTT. The encoded protein is CASQAGTNTGELFF.

In this sample, this clonotype turned up many times. The J gene is TRBJ2-3, the V gene TRBV6-5; D may be TRBD1 (5 bases). Germline CDR1 reads MNHEY; CDR2 reads SVGAGI. CDR3 length equals 15 residues. V lost 2 bases to trimming and J lost 4 bases, with 13 bases between them. The CDR3 sequence is CASSYTARGSDTQYF. As DNA, the CDR3 is TGTGCCAGCAGTTACACCGCTAGGGGCTCAGATACGCAGTATTTT.

V is TRBV6-6 and J is TRBJ2-3; D uncertain. The CDR3 covers 13 residues. CDR1 MNHNY and CDR2 SVGAGI come from the germline V gene (reference sequence). V was trimmed by 6 bases and J by 2 bases, leaving 9 bases between them. CDR3 bases: TGTGCCAGCAGCCACGCCTTCACAGATACGCAGTATTTT. This encodes CASSHAFTDTQYF.

V and J are TRBV20-1 and TRBJ2-7; 10 bases are a match to TRBD1. Looked up from germline, CDR1 is DFQATT and CDR2 is SNEGSKA (reference sequence). V shed 0 bases, J shed 5 bases, and the junction held 7 bases outside the gene matches. This CDR3 has 15 amino acids. The CDR3, as DNA: TGCAGTGCTAGAGATCGCTCGGGACAGGGGAACGAGCAGTACGTC. Translation gives CSARDRSGQGNEQYV.

The V and J genes are TRBV12-3 or TRBV12-4 and TRBJ1-1; the D is unclear. The CDR3 is 17 residues long. The V end was cut by 4 bases, the J end by 2 bases, with 20 bases between. The CDR3 DNA is TGTGCCAGCAGTTCCTCCGTGGGGAGGAGGGTCAACACTGAAGCTTTCTTT. Protein product: CASSSSVGRRVNTEAFF.

There are a few counts of this clonotype. This chain uses TRBV7-9 with TRBJ2-5, with TRBD2 as a possible D gene (5 bases). CDR1 and CDR2 from the germline V gene are SEHNR and FQNEAQ (reference sequence). This CDR3 comprises 13 residues. Trimming cost V 3 bases and J 2 bases, with 7 bases left between them. CDR3 in amino acids: CASSFGLQETQYF. CDR3 DNA: TGTGCCAGCAGCTTCGGACTTCAAGAGACCCAGTACTTC.